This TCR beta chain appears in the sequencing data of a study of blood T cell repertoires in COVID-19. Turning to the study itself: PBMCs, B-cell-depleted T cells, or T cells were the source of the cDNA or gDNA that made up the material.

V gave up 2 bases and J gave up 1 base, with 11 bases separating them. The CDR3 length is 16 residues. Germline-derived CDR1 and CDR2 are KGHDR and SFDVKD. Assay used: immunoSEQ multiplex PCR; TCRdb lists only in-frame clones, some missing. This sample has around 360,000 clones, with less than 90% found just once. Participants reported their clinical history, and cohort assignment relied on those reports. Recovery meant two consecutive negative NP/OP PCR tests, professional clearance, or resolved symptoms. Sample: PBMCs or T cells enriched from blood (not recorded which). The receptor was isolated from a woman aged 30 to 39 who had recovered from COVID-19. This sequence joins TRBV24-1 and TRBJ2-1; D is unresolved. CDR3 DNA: TGTGCCACCAGTGATTCCACGGGTGGGTCCTACAATGAGCAGTTCTTC. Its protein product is CATSDSTGGSYNEQFF.